A single sample is the source of the 17 T cell receptor beta chains below, sequenced in a study of blood T cell repertoires in COVID-19. Sequenced by immunoSEQ multiplex PCR; TCRdb stores in-frame clones only, minus some. The table shows roughly 380,000 clones, with 70% to 90% occurring only once. Sequencing was performed on peripheral blood. The receptors derive from a woman in her 40s with COVID-19, enrolled during active disease.

The chain recombines TRBV19 with TRBJ2-4, with 8 bases aligning to TRBD1. From germline, CDR1 is LNHDA and CDR2 SQIVND (reference sequence). V lost 7 bases to trimming and J lost 2 bases; unmatched junction nucleotides: 4. This CDR3 comprises 14 residues. For the CDR3, the DNA is TGTGCCAGTACCCGACAGGGGTCCAAAAACATTCAGTACTTC. This encodes CASTRQGSKNIQYF.

This rearrangement joins TRBV28 to TRBJ1-5, with a tentative D call TRBD1 (5 bases). The CDR3 is 12 amino acids. Germline assignment: CDR1 MDHEN and CDR2 SYDVKM. V lost 11 bases to trimming and J lost 5 bases, with 13 bases between them. The CDR3 sequence is CAAGGLDQPQHF. The DNA of the CDR3 is TGTGCCGCTGGGGGACTCGATCAGCCCCAGCATTTT.

The J gene is TRBJ1-1, the V gene TRBV2, with 9 bases aligning to TRBD1. The germline V gene encodes CDR1 SNHLY and CDR2 FYNNEI. V gave up 6 bases and J gave up 6 bases; unmatched junction bases: 8. CDR3 length equals 14 residues. DNA of the CDR3: TGTGCCAGCAGGGGAGACAGGGGGGTGGCTGAAGCTTTCTTT. Its protein product is CASRGDRGVAEAFF.

This sequence joins TRBV3-1 (or the pseudogene TRBV3-2) and TRBJ1-3; no clear D gene. V lost 2 bases to trimming and J lost 2 bases, with 13 bases between them. CDR1 and CDR2 from the germline V gene are LGHDT and YNNKEL (reference sequence). The CDR3 sequence is 16 residues long. CDR3 amino acids: CASSQSGSLAGNTIYF. CDR3 DNA sequence: TGTGCCAGCAGCCAATCGGGATCACTGGCTGGAAACACCATATATTTT.

The chain recombines TRBV9 with TRBJ1-2; no firm D call. With 4 bases removed from V and 3 bases from J, the gap between germline ends came to 10 bases. The germline CDR1 and CDR2 sequences are SGDLS and YYNGEE. CDR3 length equals 13 residues. CDR3 in amino acids: CASSRTYDYGYTF. Here the CDR3 DNA reads TGTGCCAGCAGCCGGACTTACGACTATGGCTACACCTTC. Filled out from reference TRBV9 and TRBJ1-2, the complete variable domain reads DSGVTQTPKHLITATGQRVTLRCSPRSGDLSVYWYQQSLDQGLQFLIQYYNGEERAKGNILERFSAQQFPDLHSELNLSSLELGDSALYFCASSRTYDYGYTFGSGTRLTVV.

The rearrangement uses TRBV10-3 and TRBJ1-4, with D perhaps TRBD1 (5 bases). With 3 bases removed from V and 5 bases from J, the gap between germline ends came to 13 bases. Germline loops: CDR1 ENHRY, CDR2 SYGVKD. The CDR3 totals 15 residues. The CDR3 is CAISDRTKGNEKLFF. CDR3 DNA sequence: TGTGCCATCAGTGACCGGACAAAGGGAAATGAAAAACTGTTTTTT.

The gene calls are TRBV4-3 and TRBJ2-5; TRBD2 aligns across 7 bases. This CDR3 has 17 amino acids. Per germline, CDR1 LGHNA and CDR2 YSLEER. Unmatched junction bases numbered 12, after V lost 0 bases and J lost 5 bases. CDR3 region: CASSQEIVGGPGETQYF. The CDR3 nucleotides read TGCGCCAGCAGCCAAGAAATAGTGGGAGGGCCCGGGGAGACCCAGTACTTC.

This chain uses TRBV4-3 with TRBJ2-7, with D unresolved. V dropped 0 bases and J dropped 7 bases, with 16 bases sitting between them. In germline, CDR1 is LGHNA, CDR2 YSLEER. The CDR3 loop spans 15 amino acids. CDR3 loop: CASSQERDNGWEQYF. The CDR3 DNA is TGCGCCAGCAGCCAAGAAAGAGATAACGGGTGGGAGCAGTACTTC.

CDR3 nucleotide sequence: TGTGCCAGCAGTGAAGCTCCCCGACAGGTTGAAGAGACCCAGTACTTC. Its translation is CASSEAPRQVEETQYF. This chain links TRBV2 with TRBJ2-5; TRBD1 is a possible D gene (6 bases). With 0 bases removed from V and 3 bases from J, the gap between germline ends came to 14 bases. The CDR3 is 16 residues long. Germline V CDR1 and CDR2: SNHLY, FYNNEI. Full variable domain (missing parts from reference TRBV2 and TRBJ2-5): EPEVTQTPSHQVTQMGQEVILRCVPISNHLYFYWYRQILGQKVEFLVSFYNNEISEKSEIFDDQFSVERPDGSNFTLKIRSTKLEDSAMYFCASSEAPRQVEETQYFGPGTRLLVL.

The genes are TRBV6-5 and TRBJ1-4, with D perhaps matching TRBD1 (5 bases). Germline CDR1 is MNHEY and CDR2 is SVGAGI. V was cut by 7 bases and J by 7 bases, with 19 bases left in between. The CDR3 sequence is 15 residues long. CDR3: CASTSGGWRGEKLFF. The CDR3 DNA sequence: TGTGCCAGCACCTCCGGTGGGTGGAGGGGTGAAAAACTGTTTTTT.

V usage is TRBV4-3 and J usage is TRBJ1-4, with D perhaps TRBD1 (5 bases). V was clipped by 0 bases and J by 0 bases, with 8 bases between them. This CDR3 is built from 16 residues. Germline V gene lookup returns CDR1 LGHNA and CDR2 YSLEER. CDR3 sequence (DNA): TGCGCCAGCAGCCAAGATTGGGGGGCAACTAATGAAAAACTGTTTTTT. Amino acid sequence: CASSQDWGATNEKLFF.

The count of this clone is one. The chain combines TRBV14 with TRBJ1-2; the D gene is possibly TRBD1 (5 bases). This CDR3 has 14 amino acids. V was trimmed by 0 bases and J by 8 bases, leaving 13 bases between them. Looked up from germline, CDR1 is SGHDN and CDR2 is FVKESK. The CDR3 loop reads CASSQDPGRGGYTF. CDR3 in DNA: TGTGCCAGCAGCCAAGATCCCGGGAGGGGCGGCTACACCTTC.

The chain combines TRBV7-3 with TRBJ2-1, with 8 bases fitting TRBD1. Losses at the gene ends were 1 base for V and 4 bases for J; bases not matched to a gene: 6. The CDR3 has 16 residues. In germline, CDR1 is SGHTA, CDR2 FQGTGA. CDR3 nucleotides: TGTGCCAGCAGCTTAATAGCAGGGGGCTATTACAATGAGCAGTTCTTC. It codes for CASSLIAGGYYNEQFF.

The V call is TRBV10-1, the J call TRBJ2-5, with TRBD1 identical over 8 bases. Germline trimming cut 5 bases from V and 4 bases from J; bases unmatched to any gene: 21. The CDR3 covers 19 residues. Germline CDR1 reads WNHNN; CDR2 reads SYGVQD (reference sequence). CDR3 protein: CASSNPPGTGSSRAETQYF. In nucleotides, the CDR3 is TGCGCCAGCAGTAATCCCCCCGGGACAGGTTCTAGCCGGGCAGAGACCCAGTACTTC.

The chain recombines TRBV5-4 with TRBJ1-1, with D perhaps TRBD1 (5 bases). The germline V gene encodes CDR1 SGHNT and CDR2 YYREEE (reference sequence). The CDR3 is made up of 15 amino acids. Between the trimmed V and J ends, which lost 4 bases and 1 base, there was a span of 14 bases. CDR3 DNA sequence: TGTGCCAGCAGCACCCAAACCACAGGGAACACTGAAGCTTTCTTT. Residues: CASSTQTTGNTEAFF. The full variable domain, completed using reference TRBV5-4 and TRBJ1-1, is ETGVTQSPTHLIKTRGQQVTLRCSSQSGHNTVSWYQQALGQGPQFIFQYYREEENGRGNFPPRFSGLQFPNYSSELNVNALELDDSALYLCASSTQTTGNTEAFFGQGTRLTVV.

The chain couples TRBV6-2 or TRBV6-3 to TRBJ2-7; 7 positions agree with TRBD1. Germline assignment: CDR1 MNHEY and CDR2 SVGEGT. The V and J ends lost 4 bases and 0 bases, in that order; junction bases with no gene match: 0. This CDR3 is built from 13 residues. CDR3 nucleotide sequence: TGTGCCAGCAGTTGGGACAGCTCCTACGAGCAGTACTTC. Protein product: CASSWDSSYEQYF.

The chain carries TRBV7-2 and TRBJ1-2, with D unresolved. V was clipped by 1 base and J by 5 bases, with 11 bases between them. The CDR3 runs to 14 residues. Per the germline V gene, CDR1 is SGHTA and CDR2 is FQGNSA. CDR3 sequence: CASSLVQNRYGYTF. The DNA for the CDR3 is TGTGCCAGCAGCTTAGTTCAGAACCGTTATGGCTACACCTTC.